The text below deals with one T cell receptor (beta chain). This record belongs to a study of control samples from healthy donors and cancer patients. Data came from immunoSEQ multiplex PCR; TCRdb stores just in-frame clones and leaves some out. The sample holds around 180,000 clones, around 88% seen once. Between the trimmed V and J ends, which lost 4 bases and 3 bases, there was a span of 10 bases. Germline loops: CDR1 LGHDT, CDR2 YNNKEL (reference sequence). The CDR3 has 13 residues. Material for sequencing was blood. This chain links TRBV3-1 (or the pseudogene TRBV3-2) with TRBJ2-7, with D possibly being TRBD1 or TRBD2 (5 bases each). This TCR was recovered from a woman aged 25 to 39 in good health. CDR3 coding DNA: TGTGCCAGCAGCCGGGGGTATGGCTACGAGCAGTACTTC. As protein: CASSRGYGYEQYF.